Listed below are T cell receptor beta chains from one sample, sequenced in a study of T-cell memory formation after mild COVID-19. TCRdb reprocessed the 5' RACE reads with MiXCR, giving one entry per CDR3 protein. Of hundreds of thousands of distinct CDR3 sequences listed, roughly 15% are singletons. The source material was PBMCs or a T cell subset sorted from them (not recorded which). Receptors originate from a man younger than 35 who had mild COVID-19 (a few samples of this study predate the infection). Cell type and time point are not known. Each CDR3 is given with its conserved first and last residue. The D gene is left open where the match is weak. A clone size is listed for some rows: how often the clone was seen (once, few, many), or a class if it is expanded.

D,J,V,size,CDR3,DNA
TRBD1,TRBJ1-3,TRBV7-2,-,CASSFARGIGNTIYF,TGTGCCAGCAGCTTTGCCAGGGGGATAGGAAACACCATATATTTT
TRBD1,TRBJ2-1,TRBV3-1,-,CASSYTRGHEQFF,TGTGCCAGCAGCTACACCAGGGGGCATGAGCAGTTCTTC
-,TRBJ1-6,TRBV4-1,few,CASSQTRVESPLHF,TGCGCCAGCAGCCAGACCAGGGTAGAGTCACCCCTCCACTTT
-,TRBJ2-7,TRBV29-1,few,CSVSSPGARQYF,TGCAGCGTTTCAAGTCCAGGAGCCCGGCAGTACTTC
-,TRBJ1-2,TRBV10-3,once,CAISESRGRSTYGYTF,TGTGCCATCAGTGAGTCGAGGGGACGGAGCACCTATGGCTACACCTTC
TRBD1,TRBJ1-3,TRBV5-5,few,CASSRLQGASYSGNTIYF,TGTGCCAGCAGTCGGCTCCAGGGGGCCTCATACTCTGGAAACACCATATATTTT
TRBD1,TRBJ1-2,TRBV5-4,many,CASSFQGALVGGYTF,TGTGCCAGCAGCTTCCAGGGGGCTTTGGTGGGCGGCTACACCTTC
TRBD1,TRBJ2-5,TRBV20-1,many,CSARIPGGETQYF,TGCAGTGCTAGAATTCCAGGGGGAGAGACCCAGTACTTC
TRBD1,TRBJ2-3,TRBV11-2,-,CASSLSGTVTDTQYF,TGTGCCAGCAGCCTGTCTGGGACAGTCACAGATACGCAGTATTTT
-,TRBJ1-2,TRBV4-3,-,CASSQENFGSYTF,TGCGCCAGCAGCCAAGAGAACTTTGGTAGCTACACCTTC
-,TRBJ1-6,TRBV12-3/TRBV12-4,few,CASSGGSNSPLHF,TGTGCCAGCTCTGGGGGTAGCAACTCACCCCTCCACTTT
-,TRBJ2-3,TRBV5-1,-,CATRARGQYTDTQYF,TGCGCCACCAGAGCGCGAGGACAGTACACAGATACGCAGTATTTT
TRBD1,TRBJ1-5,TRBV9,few,CASSEGASNQPQHF,TGTGCCAGCAGCGAGGGGGCGAGCAATCAGCCCCAGCATTTT
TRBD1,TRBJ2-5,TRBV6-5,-,CASSTDRGETQYF,TGTGCCAGCAGTACGGACAGGGGAGAGACCCAGTACTTC
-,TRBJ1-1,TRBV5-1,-,CASSLVTGEEAFF,TGCGCCAGCAGCTTGGTCACGGGGGAGGAAGCTTTCTTT
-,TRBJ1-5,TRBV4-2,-,CASSPREGTNQPQHF,TGTGCCAGCAGCCCTCGGGAGGGAACCAATCAGCCCCAGCATTTT